This is a list of T cell receptor beta chains from one sample in a study of OX40 agonist ivuxolimab in advanced cancers. Clones were sequenced by immunoSEQ multiplex PCR, and TCRdb holds only the in-frame ones, with some missing. Among roughly 76,000 clones listed, just under 85% were seen once. Sample: CD4+ or CD8+ T cells sorted from blood, taken in a trial of the OX40 agonist ivuxolimab. The receptors here all came from an adult with an advanced solid tumor such as melanoma, head and neck, liver or kidney cancer. CDR3s include the opening cysteine and the closing phenylalanine or tryptophan. Each record gives: CDR3 length, D gene, J gene, V gene, CDR3 protein, CDR3 DNA. The D gene is left open where the match is weak.

16	-	TRBJ2-6	TRBV7-9	CASRFGAGSGANVLTF	TGTGCCAGCAGGTTTGGGGCCGGCTCTGGGGCCAACGTCCTGACTTTC
13	TRBD1	TRBJ1-2	TRBV6-5	CASSSTGVYGYTF	TGTGCCAGCAGTTCTACAGGGGTCTATGGCTACACCTTC
14	-	TRBJ2-1	TRBV27	CASSLSDLNNEQFF	TGTGCCAGCAGTTTATCGGACTTGAACAATGAGCAGTTCTTC
12	-	TRBJ2-2	TRBV11-1	CASSPWGGELFF	TGTGCCAGCAGCCCGTGGGGCGGGGAGCTGTTTTTT
12	-	TRBJ1-5	TRBV6-5	CASSPGNQPQHF	TGTGCCAGCAGTCCCGGCAATCAGCCCCAGCATTTT
14	-	TRBJ2-1	TRBV7-3	CASSLFGGNNEQFF	TGTGCCAGCAGCTTATTCGGGGGAAACAATGAGCAGTTCTTC
16	-	TRBJ2-3	TRBV28	CASSLSPATGTDTQYF	TGTGCCAGCAGTTTATCCCCGGCTACGGGCACAGATACGCAGTATTTT
16	-	TRBJ2-4	TRBV21-1	CASSKEKSASRHIQYF	TGTGCCAGCAGCAAAGAGAAGTCCGCTAGTAGACACATTCAGTACTTC
14	-	TRBJ1-6	TRBV5-6	CASRPGTYNSPLHF	TGTGCCAGCAGACCCGGGACCTATAATTCACCCCTCCACTTT
14	-	TRBJ2-1	TRBV5-1	CASSFSPQVDEQFF	TGCGCCAGCAGCTTCTCACCCCAAGTCGATGAGCAGTTCTTC